Only one count was recorded for the clone carrying this T cell receptor beta chain. Its antigen is still unknown. The junction departs from the called germline gene at one end, perhaps through a read error. Each TCR beta cDNA library carried unique molecular identifiers. From around 0.96 to 9.9 million T cells, roughly 540,000 cDNA molecules were obtained. TCRdb processed the PCR reads anew with MiXCR; each CDR3 protein has one entry. The data show about 180,000 distinct CDR3 sequences, with over 25% seen just once and about 1.6% held by the top ten. This entry is derived from a study of post-analysis software for immune sequencing data. Study context: Both relapsing-remitting and secondary progressive multiple sclerosis featured among the disease courses, as did progressive-relapsing multiple sclerosis. General study points: About five TRBV segments, including TRBV5-6, TRBV5-1 and TRBV20-1, were more frequent in patients than controls. Compared against controls, patients with multiple sclerosis displayed significantly lower normalized Chao1 diversity. F measure grouped same-batch samples tightly together.

The CDR3 is 16 residues long. The source material was blood. The receptor's source is a girl aged 10-17 years with multiple sclerosis. The V call is TRBV12-3 or TRBV12-4, the J call TRBJ2-6; 7 bases agree with TRBD1. CDR3 region: CASSPTGEKARNVPTF. CDR3 sequence (DNA): TGTGCCAGCAGCCCTACAGGGGAGAAGGCCCGCAACGTCCCGACTTTC.